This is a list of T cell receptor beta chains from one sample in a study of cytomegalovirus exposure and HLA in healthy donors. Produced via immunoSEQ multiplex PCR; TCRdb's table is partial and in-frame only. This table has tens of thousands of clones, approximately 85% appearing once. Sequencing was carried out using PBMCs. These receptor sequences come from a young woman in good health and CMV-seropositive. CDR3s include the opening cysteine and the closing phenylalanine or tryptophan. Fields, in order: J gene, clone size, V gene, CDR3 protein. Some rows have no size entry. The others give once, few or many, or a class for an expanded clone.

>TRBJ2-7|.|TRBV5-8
CASSLGRGGSYEQYF
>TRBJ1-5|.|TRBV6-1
CASQTGVEGQPQHF
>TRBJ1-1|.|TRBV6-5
CASSYWQGLNTEAFF
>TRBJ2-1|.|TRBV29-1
CSVELSQVYNEQFF
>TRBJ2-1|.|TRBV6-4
CASSDSTSGRVEQFF
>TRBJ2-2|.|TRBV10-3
CAIGWKVGSPINTGELFF
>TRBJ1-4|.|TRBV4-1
CASSQEGGGREKLFF
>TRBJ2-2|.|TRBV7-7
CASSSTGTANTGELFF
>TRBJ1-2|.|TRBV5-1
CASRGTGRNYGYTF
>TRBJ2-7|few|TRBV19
CASSQYLGDYEQYF
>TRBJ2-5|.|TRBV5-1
CASSDEPGQQETQYF
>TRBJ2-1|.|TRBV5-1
CASSLTLAGYNEQFF
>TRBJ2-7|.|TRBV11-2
CASSFGGQGPYEQYF
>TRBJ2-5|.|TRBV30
CAWNPSLAGQETQYF
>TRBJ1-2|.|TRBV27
CASSFTGAYGYTF